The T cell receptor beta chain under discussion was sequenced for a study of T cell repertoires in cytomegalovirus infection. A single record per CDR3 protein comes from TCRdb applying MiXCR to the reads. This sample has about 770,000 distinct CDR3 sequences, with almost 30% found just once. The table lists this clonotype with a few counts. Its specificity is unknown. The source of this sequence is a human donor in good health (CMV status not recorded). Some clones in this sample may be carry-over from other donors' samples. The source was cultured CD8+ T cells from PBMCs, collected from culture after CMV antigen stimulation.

CDR3 amino acids: CASSEASLDSRGTQYF. The CDR3, as DNA: TGTGCCAGCAGTGAAGCGTCTTTGGACTCAAGAGGTACGCAGTATTTT. The chain uses TRBV6-1 and TRBJ2-3; D is possibly TRBD2 (5 bases). The V end lost 0 bases, the J end lost 8 bases, and 18 bases lay between the germline ends. The germline gives CDR1 MNHNS, CDR2 SASEGT. CDR3 length: 16 amino acids.